This T cell receptor (beta chain) was captured in a study of human T cells and chemical hapten exposure. The germline V gene encodes CDR1 DFQATT and CDR2 SNEGSKA (reference sequence). The J segment lost 5 bases and the V segment lost 0 bases, leaving 4 bases of the junction unmatched. This CDR3 has 15 residues. The sample's time point: patch test 2, 6 weeks after DPC sensitization. The sample's treatment: therapeutic diphenylcyclopropenone sensitization with weekly scalp DPC. General observations from the study: Sensitization with DPC brought no change to TCRs above 1 in 1000 in frequency. In the PT1 data, expanded TCR counts showed a positive correlation with patch test score.

This clonotype was counted ten times or more. Its target is not known. TCRdb itself ran the RACE reads through MiXCR, one entry per CDR3 protein. Of roughly 120,000 distinct CDR3 sequences in the sample, 9.2% were seen once. V usage is TRBV20-1 and J usage is TRBJ2-5, with 12 bases fitting TRBD2. The source of this sequence is a woman in her thirties or forties with alopecia areata. Some clones in this sample may be carry-over from other donors' samples. The sample consisted of whole blood, taken in connection with sensitization to the hapten diphenylcyclopropenone (DPC). The chain's CDR3 is CSAREGLAGGETQYF. Here the CDR3 DNA reads TGCAGTGCTAGAGAGGGACTAGCGGGTGGCGAGACCCAGTACTTC.